This TCR beta chain was sequenced in a study of CD8 T cells in ankylosing spondylitis. Whole-study results and caveats: What seemed typical of ankylosing spondylitis blood was a TCR beta motif built from 7 or 8 highly homologous variants. Researchers reportedly found disease-linked clones significantly enriched in matched ankylosing spondylitis synovial fluid.

The CDR3 sequence is 13 residues long. CDR1 SGDLS and CDR2 YYNGEE come from the germline V gene. V lost 4 bases, J lost 4 bases, and 11 bases lay in between. The authors made TCR beta libraries by quantitative 5'-RACE with molecular barcodes. MiXCR, run by TCRdb on the 5' RACE reads, gives a single entry per CDR3 protein. The sample holds 200,000 to 250,000 distinct CDR3 sequences; around 17% are singletons and the top ten take about 44%. This clonotype was counted between two and nine times. Antigen unknown. The source of this sequence is a male donor with ankylosing spondylitis. The chain employs TRBV9 and TRBJ1-2; a possible D gene is TRBD1 (6 bases). The specimen sequenced was blood, either unsorted or a sorted T cell fraction (not recorded which). The CDR3 spells CASSPRGSYGYTF. The DNA for the CDR3 is TGTGCCAGCAGCCCCAGGGGTTCCTATGGCTACACCTTC.